The T cell receptor (beta chain) described here comes from a study of identical twins. TCRdb reprocessed the 5' RACE reads via MiXCR and lists one record per CDR3 protein. The data show some 210,000 distinct CDR3 sequences, with around a sixth seen just once and 40% held by the top ten. This clonotype was found a few times. The germline V gene has CDR1 SEHNR and CDR2 FQNEAQ (reference sequence). V was pared by 8 bases and J by 4 bases, with 14 bases of the junction left unmatched. CDR3 length equals 15 residues. The same data also went into a second study, on T cells expressing NK-cell markers. In that study: Eight donors were sequenced, of whom seven were HCMV-seropositive, while the remaining one was HCMV-seronegative. Clones of NKG2C+ T cells that had expanded were of unclear HCMV specificity.

Sequenced input: CD8+ T cells sorted from blood. This chain joins TRBV7-9 and TRBJ2-7; 7 positions agree with TRBD2. The sequence was obtained from a woman between 18 and 29 years old in good health. The CDR3 sequence is CASGSGRGPDYEQYF. CDR3 nucleotides: TGTGCCAGCGGGAGTGGGAGGGGACCGGATTACGAGCAGTACTTC.